A selection of T cell receptor beta chains follows, all from one sample in a study of blood T cell repertoires in COVID-19. Data came from immunoSEQ multiplex PCR; TCRdb stores just in-frame clones and leaves some out. The sample has just under 80,000 clones; about 80% are singletons. Sequencing was carried out using peripheral blood. These receptors were taken from a woman in her seventies with acute or convalescent COVID-19. The CDR3 runs from the conserved cysteine through the conserved F or W. The D gene is left open where the match is weak. Size tells how often a clone was seen (once, few, many) or the class of an expanded clone, and some rows leave it out.

v_gene	abundance	j_gene	d_gene	CDR3nt	CDR3aa
TRBV6-5	NA	TRBJ1-4	TRBD1	TGTGCCAGCAGTTCACAGGGGATCCCTAATGAAAAACTGTTTTTT	CASSSQGIPNEKLFF
TRBV6-6	NA	TRBJ2-2	NA	TGTGCCAGCCAACCTCCGGGGGGCTGGACCGGGGAGCTGTTTTTT	CASQPPGGWTGELFF
TRBV11-3	NA	TRBJ1-2	TRBD1	TGCGCCAGCAGCTTAGCCCCGGGACAGCTGAACTATGGCTACACCTTC	CASSLAPGQLNYGYTF
TRBV6-6	NA	TRBJ1-2	TRBD1	TGTGCCAGCAGCCGACAGGGGTGGGGCTACACCTTC	CASSRQGWGYTF
TRBV11-2	NA	TRBJ2-1	NA	TGTGCCAGCAGCTTAGGGCCCCGAAATTACAATGAGCAGTTCTTC	CASSLGPRNYNEQFF
TRBV2	NA	TRBJ1-6	NA	TGTGCCAGCAGTGAAGCGCTAGGGCAGGGTTTGTCACCCCTCCACTTT	CASSEALGQGLSPLHF
TRBV16	NA	TRBJ1-2	NA	TGTGCCAGCAGCCAATCGGAGGTGCGTGGCTACACCTTC	CASSQSEVRGYTF
TRBV19	once	TRBJ1-1	NA	TGTGCCAGTACTGATACGGTGAACACTGAAGCTTTCTTT	CASTDTVNTEAFF
TRBV12-3/TRBV12-4	NA	TRBJ2-6	NA	TGTGCCAGCAGCAGTTCTGGGGCCAACGTCCTGACTTTC	CASSSSGANVLTF
TRBV4-1	once	TRBJ1-2	NA	TGCGCCAGCAGCCAAGATCCGGGAGGGACTGACTATGGCTACACCTTC	CASSQDPGGTDYGYTF
TRBV6-2/TRBV6-3	NA	TRBJ1-1	NA	TGTGCCAGCAGTTTGGGGCAGGACACTGAAGCTTTCTTT	CASSLGQDTEAFF
TRBV19	once	TRBJ1-2	NA	TGTGCCAGTAGTATTACAGGGACCCGATTCTCTGGCTACACCTTC	CASSITGTRFSGYTF
TRBV2	NA	TRBJ2-5	NA	TGTGCCAGTACAAGTCGTCCGGGGGGCTCCCAAGAGACCCAGTACTTC	CASTSRPGGSQETQYF
TRBV29-1	NA	TRBJ2-1	TRBD1	TGCAGCGTTGAACTGCCAGGGGGCCTGGTGAATGAGCAGTTCTTC	CSVELPGGLVNEQFF
TRBV6-5	NA	TRBJ2-1	NA	TGTGCCAGCAGTTACTCTCGGTACTCCTACAATGAGCAGTTCTTC	CASSYSRYSYNEQFF
TRBV19	NA	TRBJ2-7	TRBD1	TGTGCCACTAAGGACAGGGGATTTGGTGAGCAGTACTTC	CATKDRGFGEQYF
TRBV5-6	few	TRBJ2-5	NA	TGTGCCAGCAGCTTGGTTCTCCAAGAGACCCAGTACTTC	CASSLVLQETQYF
TRBV5-8	NA	TRBJ1-2	NA	TGTGCCAGCAGCTTTAACCCAAAGCCTTTTTATGGCTACACCTTC	CASSFNPKPFYGYTF
TRBV12-5	NA	TRBJ2-3	NA	TGTGCTAGTGGTCTGACAGATACGCAGTATTTT	CASGLTDTQYF
TRBV7-9	few	TRBJ1-1	NA	TGTGCCAGCAGCTTATTATCAGGGAACACTGAAGCTTTCTTT	CASSLLSGNTEAFF
TRBV20-1	NA	TRBJ2-5	TRBD2	TGCAGTGCTAGTCCCCAAGGAGGAGCGGGGAGCCAAGAGACCCAGTACTTC	CSASPQGGAGSQETQYF
TRBV6-1	NA	TRBJ1-6	TRBD1	TGTGCCAGCAGTGAAGACAGGGGGCGATCACCCCTCCACTTT	CASSEDRGRSPLHF
TRBV27	NA	TRBJ2-1	NA	TGTGCCACCAAAGGCTGGGGCGGTTACAATGAGCAGTTCTTC	CATKGWGGYNEQFF
TRBV4-2	NA	TRBJ1-5	TRBD1	TGTGCCAGCAGCCAAGGGGGCAGGGGGGCCTTTAGCAATCAGCCCCAGCATTTT	CASSQGGRGAFSNQPQHF
TRBV9	once	TRBJ2-3	TRBD1	TGTGCCAGCAGCCTGAGACCCACCGGGACAGAAGTTAGCACAGATACGCAGTATTTT	CASSLRPTGTEVSTDTQYF
TRBV18	NA	TRBJ1-4	TRBD1	TGTGCCAGCTCACCCGATCGACAGGGGTCATTAACTAATGAAAAACTGTTTTTT	CASSPDRQGSLTNEKLFF
TRBV11-3	NA	TRBJ1-2	NA	TGTGCCAGCAGCTTAGAGGGTACAGGGACTACCTATGGCTACACCTTC	CASSLEGTGTTYGYTF